This record concerns one T cell receptor beta chain sequence. This sample is part of a study of blood T cell repertoires in COVID-19. Using immunoSEQ multiplex PCR, the repertoire was profiled, and TCRdb retains in-frame clones only, with some absent. Here the sample spans fewer than 400,000 clones, around nine tenths being singletons. The CDR3 sequence is 14 residues long. The source material was PBMCs or T cells enriched from blood (not recorded which). This chain links TRBV21-1 with TRBJ1-2. TRBV21-1 is a pseudogene. The receptor comes from a woman in her 30s who had been exposed to COVID-19. The CDR3 DNA reads TGTGCCAGCAGCAAAGCAAACGTAGATTATGGCTACACCTTC. The encoded protein is CASSKANVDYGYTF.